This TCR beta chain derives from a study of blood T cell repertoires in COVID-19. The J segment lost 5 bases and the V segment lost 3 bases, leaving 10 bases of the junction unmatched. The germline V gene has CDR1 SGHNT and CDR2 YYREEE (reference sequence). CDR3 size: 15 residues. Profiled with immunoSEQ multiplex PCR; TCRdb holds only in-frame clones, not every one. The sample contains about 200,000 clones, 83% of which appear only once. The TCR was taken from a woman aged 40 to 50 with active or convalescent COVID-19. This chain uses TRBV5-4 with TRBJ1-1, with 7 bases that match TRBD1. The sample taken for sequencing was peripheral blood. The CDR3 region has the DNA TGTGCCAGCAGCTCGCGAAACAGGGGTAGGACTGAAGCTTTCTTT. It is translated as CASSSRNRGRTEAFF.